The next 23 T cell receptor beta chains were all read from a single sample in a study of technical replicates of blood from several donors. Clones were read by immunoSEQ multiplex PCR, and TCRdb kept only the in-frame ones, dropping some. Of 45,000 to 60,000 clones listed, roughly 92% were seen once; the top ten hold 3.9%. The sample consisted of PBMCs. The origin of the receptors is a human donor in good health. Some clones in this sample may be carry-over from other donors' samples.

This chain links TRBV4-3 with TRBJ2-1; the match to TRBD2 covers 7 bases. Germline V gives CDR1 LGHNA, CDR2 YSLEER. This CDR3 has 16 amino acids. V was clipped by 2 bases and J by 8 bases; unmatched bases: 12. The CDR3 DNA reads as TGCGCCAGCAGCCAACAAAGGACTAGAGCCCAAGATGAGCAGTTCTTC. Translation: CASSQQRTRAQDEQFF.

The V and J genes are TRBV5-4 and TRBJ2-1; 7 bases map to TRBD1. After removal of 4 bases from V and 1 base from J, the junction contained 11 bases not matched to a gene. The CDR3 has 17 amino acids. The germline V gene has CDR1 SGHNT and CDR2 YYREEE (reference sequence). The CDR3 nucleotides read TGTGCCAGCAGCCAGACGGGACAGAGGGTTTCCTACAATGAGCAGTTCTTC. The encoded protein is CASSQTGQRVSYNEQFF.

The chain combines TRBV4-3 with TRBJ2-1; 7 bases align to TRBD2. V was pared by 6 bases and J by 5 bases, with 10 bases of the junction left unmatched. CDR3 length: 15 residues. Germline values: CDR1 LGHNA, CDR2 YSLEER. CDR3 protein: CASSLGGWSDNEQFF. The DNA of the CDR3 is TGCGCCAGCAGTCTGGGGGGGTGGAGTGACAATGAGCAGTTCTTC.

The chain links TRBV9 to TRBJ2-7; D unresolved. Trimming left V 4 bases short and J 1 base short, with 12 bases between. CDR1 and CDR2 (germline): SGDLS, YYNGEE. This CDR3 has 14 amino acids. The CDR3 sequence is CASSTYYFSYEQYF. The CDR3 DNA reads as TGTGCCAGCAGCACCTACTACTTTTCCTACGAGCAGTACTTC.

The V call is TRBV5-1, the J call TRBJ2-3, with 7 bases fitting TRBD2. The CDR3 sequence is 17 residues long. Germline V lookup: CDR1 SGHRS, CDR2 YFSETQ. With 0 bases clipped from V and 2 bases from J, the junction kept 9 bases outside the gene matches. The CDR3 DNA sequence: TGCGCCAGCAGCTTGGCCGTCACTAGCGAATCCACAGATACGCAGTATTTT. Translating it yields CASSLAVTSESTDTQYF.

Judged by abundance, this clone is medium-sized (0.01 to 0.1%). The chain is built from TRBV4-1 and TRBJ1-6, with D tentatively TRBD1 (5 bases). The germline V gene encodes CDR1 MGHRA and CDR2 YSYEKL. This CDR3 comprises 15 residues. Deletions cut 4 bases from V and 10 bases from J, with 17 bases between. CDR3 DNA sequence: TGCGCCAGCAGCCTCACCGGGGGGAGGGTCTCACCCCTCCACTTT. This codes for CASSLTGGRVSPLHF.

The table lists this clone with a count of one. CDR3 sequence (DNA): TGTGCCAGCAGCTTTTGGGCCCAAGACGAGCAGTACTTC. Its translation is CASSFWAQDEQYF. The chain is built from TRBV7-9 and TRBJ2-7; no clear D. This CDR3 is 13 amino acids long. V dropped 3 bases and J dropped 5 bases, with 11 bases sitting between them. The germline CDR1 and CDR2 sequences are SEHNR and FQNEAQ (reference sequence).

J is TRBJ2-3 and V is TRBV4-3; 11 nucleotides match TRBD2. The germline CDR1 and CDR2 sequences are LGHNA and YSLEER. The CDR3 contains 16 residues. V shed 4 bases and J 6 bases; nucleotides not matched to a gene: 9. The CDR3 DNA reads TGCGCCAGCAGCCCCCGTATAGCGGGAGGGGGTGATACGCAGTATTTT. This encodes CASSPRIAGGGDTQYF.

The J gene is TRBJ2-7, the V gene TRBV5-1; TRBD2 matches at 12 bases. The CDR3 runs to 15 residues. J was trimmed by 2 bases and V by 4 bases; bases with no gene match: 4. CDR1 and CDR2 (germline): SGHRS, YFSETQ. CDR3: CASSPGLAGPYEQYF. In nucleotides, the CDR3 is TGCGCCAGCAGCCCCGGACTAGCGGGACCCTACGAGCAGTACTTC.

The chain joins TRBV29-1 to TRBJ2-7, with 7 bases identical to TRBD2. CDR1 SQVTM and CDR2 ANQGSEA come from the germline V gene. Trimming removed 7 bases from V and 3 bases from J; junction bases left unmatched: 6. This CDR3 contains 12 residues. The CDR3 bases are TGCAGCGCCCAGCGGGACTACTACGAGCAGTACTTC. Protein product: CSAQRDYYEQYF.

This chain uses TRBV5-6 with TRBJ2-3; TRBD1 agrees at 7 bases. From germline, CDR1 is SGHDT and CDR2 YYEEEE. The ends lost 1 base at V and 0 bases at J; junction bases unmatched: 2. This CDR3 has 15 residues. The CDR3 here is CASSLRGPSTDTQYF. In DNA form, the CDR3 reads TGTGCCAGCAGCTTGAGGGGGCCAAGCACAGATACGCAGTATTTT.

The V call is TRBV7-2, the J call TRBJ2-1; 7 bases are shared with TRBD2. V gave up 4 bases and J gave up 2 bases; unmatched junction bases: 2. Germline CDR1 is SGHTA and CDR2 is FQGNSA. The CDR3 has 14 residues. This CDR3 reads CASSWGGTYNEQFF. The DNA for the CDR3 is TGTGCCAGCAGCTGGGGGGGAACCTACAATGAGCAGTTCTTC.

This chain uses TRBV15 with TRBJ2-3, with D unclear. Germline CDR1 is LNHNV and CDR2 is YYDKDF (reference sequence). Trimming took 0 bases from V and 0 from J, leaving 10 bases between them. The CDR3 is made up of 16 amino acids. CDR3 nucleotide sequence: TGTGCCACCAGCAGAGATCGGGTAGCTAGCACAGATACGCAGTATTTT. Translation gives CATSRDRVASTDTQYF.

The chain recombines TRBV5-4 with TRBJ2-7; 10 nucleotides align to TRBD1. V lost 3 bases, J lost 6 bases, and 9 bases stayed unmatched. CDR3 length: 15 residues. From germline, CDR1 is SGHNT and CDR2 YYREEE (reference sequence). The CDR3 DNA sequence: TGTGCCAGCAGCTCCGGACAGGGGGGTGTGAGCGAGCAGTACTTC. This encodes CASSSGQGGVSEQYF.

This sequence joins TRBV18 and TRBJ1-4; D is unclear. V lost 3 bases and J lost 4, with 6 bases in between. CDR1 and CDR2 from the germline V gene are KGHSH and LQKENI. This CDR3 spans 13 amino acids. CDR3 nucleotide sequence: TGTGCCAGCTCACCTCCGGTTAATGAAAAACTGTTTTTT. This translates into CASSPPVNEKLFF.

This chain uses TRBV10-3 with TRBJ2-1, with 12 bases that match TRBD2. The CDR3 has 15 residues. The germline V gene has CDR1 ENHRY and CDR2 SYGVKD. Trimming cost V 3 bases and J 8 bases; bases outside gene matches: 5. The CDR3 region has the DNA TGTGCCATCAGTGACCCTAGCGGGAGGGTACATGAGCAGTTCTTC. It codes for CAISDPSGRVHEQFF.

CDR3 nucleotides: TGTGCCAGTAGTATCAGGGGACAGCACTCAGATACGCAGTATTTT. Protein product: CASSIRGQHSDTQYF. V usage is TRBV19 and J usage is TRBJ2-3; 7 bases align to TRBD1. V trimming: 3 bases; J trimming: 4 bases; junction bases outside the gene matches: 7. Germline loops: CDR1 LNHDA, CDR2 SQIVND (reference sequence). This CDR3 is 15 amino acids long.

This chain links TRBV6-6 with TRBJ1-3; TRBD1 agrees at 7 bases. V was clipped by 5 bases and J by 3 bases; unmatched bases: 10. Germline V lookup: CDR1 MNHNY, CDR2 SVGAGI (reference sequence). The CDR3 length is 16 residues. The CDR3 sequence is CASSTLSRGLGNTIYF. The CDR3 DNA reads as TGTGCCAGCAGTACCCTGAGTAGGGGGCTTGGAAACACCATATATTTT.

CDR3 sequence reads: CASRFRDRVNYGYTF. CDR3 DNA sequence: TGTGCCAGCAGATTCCGGGACAGGGTAAACTATGGCTACACCTTC. The genes are TRBV6-5 and TRBJ1-2, with 9 bases aligning to TRBD1. The junction had 7 bases not matched to a gene; V was cut back by 6 bases and J by 2 bases. Germline V CDR1 and CDR2: MNHEY, SVGAGI. CDR3 length equals 15 residues.

The V and J genes are TRBV15 and TRBJ1-5; 9 bases are a match to TRBD1. V was pared by 0 bases and J by 6 bases, with 9 bases of the junction left unmatched. Germline-derived CDR1 and CDR2 are LNHNV and YYDKDF (reference sequence). The CDR3 runs 17 residues. The CDR3 sequence: CATSRDRQGGSGQPQHF. Written as DNA, the CDR3 is TGTGCCACCAGCAGAGATCGACAGGGGGGGTCAGGTCAGCCCCAGCATTTT.

The chain combines TRBV2 with TRBJ2-7, with D perhaps matching TRBD2 (5 bases). The CDR3 contains 13 residues. The V gene lost 6 bases and the J gene lost 2 bases, with 11 bases spanning the gap. The germline CDR1 and CDR2 sequences are SNHLY and FYNNEI. The DNA of the CDR3 is TGTGCCAGCAGAGAGCAGGAGGCCTACGAGCAGTACTTC. This translates into CASREQEAYEQYF.

CDR3 coding DNA: TGTGCCAGCTCGCCCCGGACTAGCGGACTCAATGAGCAGTTCTTC. Protein product: CASSPRTSGLNEQFF. The rearrangement links TRBV18 to TRBJ2-1; 10 bases are shared with TRBD2. The J segment lost 6 bases and the V segment lost 6 bases, leaving 8 bases of the junction unmatched. CDR1 KGHSH and CDR2 LQKENI come from the germline V gene. CDR3 length: 15 residues.

This chain links TRBV18 with TRBJ1-2; 9 nucleotides agree with TRBD1. Per germline, CDR1 KGHSH and CDR2 LQKENI. The CDR3 is made up of 14 amino acids. The V gene end was trimmed by 6 bases and the J gene end by 6 bases; junction bases not matched to a gene: 8. The CDR3 protein is CASSPGQGFDGYTF. The DNA of the CDR3 is TGTGCCAGCTCCCCGGGACAGGGCTTTGATGGCTACACCTTC.